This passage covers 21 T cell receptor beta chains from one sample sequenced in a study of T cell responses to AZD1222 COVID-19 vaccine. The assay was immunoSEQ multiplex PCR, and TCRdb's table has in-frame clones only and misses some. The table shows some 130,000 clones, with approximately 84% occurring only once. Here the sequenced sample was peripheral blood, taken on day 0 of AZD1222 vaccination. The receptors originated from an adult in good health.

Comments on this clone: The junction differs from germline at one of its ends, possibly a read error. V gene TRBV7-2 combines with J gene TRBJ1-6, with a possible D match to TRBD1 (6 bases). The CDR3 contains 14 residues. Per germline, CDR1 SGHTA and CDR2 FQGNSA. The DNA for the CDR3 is TGTGCCAGCAGTTTAGACAGGACCTATTCACCCCTCCACTTT. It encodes CASSLDRTYSPLHF.

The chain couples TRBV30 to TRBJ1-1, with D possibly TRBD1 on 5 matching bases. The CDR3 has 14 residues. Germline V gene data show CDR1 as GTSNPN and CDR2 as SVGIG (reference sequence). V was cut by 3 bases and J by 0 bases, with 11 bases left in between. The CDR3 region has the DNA TGTGCCTGGAGCCTGAGGGGCTTGAACACTGAAGCTTTCTTT. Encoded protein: CAWSLRGLNTEAFF.

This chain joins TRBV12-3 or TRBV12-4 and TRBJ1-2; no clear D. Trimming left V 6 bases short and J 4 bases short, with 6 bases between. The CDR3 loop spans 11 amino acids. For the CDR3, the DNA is TGTGCCAGCAGCCCAGCCTATGGCTACACCTTC. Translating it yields CASSPAYGYTF.

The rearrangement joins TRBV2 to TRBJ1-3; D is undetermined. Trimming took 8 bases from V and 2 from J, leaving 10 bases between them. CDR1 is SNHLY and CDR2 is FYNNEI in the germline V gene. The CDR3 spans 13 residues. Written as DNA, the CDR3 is TGTGCCAGCGGAGAGTGGGCTGGAAACACCATATATTTT. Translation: CASGEWAGNTIYF.

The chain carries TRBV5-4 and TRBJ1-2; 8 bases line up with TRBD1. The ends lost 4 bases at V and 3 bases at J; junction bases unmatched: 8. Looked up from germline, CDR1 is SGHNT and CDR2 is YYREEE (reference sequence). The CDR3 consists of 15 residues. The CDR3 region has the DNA TGTGCCAGCAGCATAGACAGGGGTCCTCACTATGGCTACACCTTC. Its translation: CASSIDRGPHYGYTF.

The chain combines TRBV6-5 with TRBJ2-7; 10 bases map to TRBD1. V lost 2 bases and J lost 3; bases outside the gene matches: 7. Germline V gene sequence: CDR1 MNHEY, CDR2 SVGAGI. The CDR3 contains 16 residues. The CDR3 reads CASSYLRTGGFYEQYF. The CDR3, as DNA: TGTGCCAGCAGTTACCTAAGGACAGGGGGTTTCTACGAGCAGTACTTC.

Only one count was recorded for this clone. The chain's CDR3 is CASSPIREETQYF. The DNA of the CDR3 is TGTGCCAGCTCACCAATCCGGGAAGAGACCCAGTACTTC. The V and J genes are TRBV18 and TRBJ2-5; D is uncertain. The CDR3 contains 13 residues. Germline lookup yields CDR1 KGHSH and CDR2 LQKENI. The V gene lost 2 bases and the J gene lost 3 bases, with 7 bases spanning the gap.

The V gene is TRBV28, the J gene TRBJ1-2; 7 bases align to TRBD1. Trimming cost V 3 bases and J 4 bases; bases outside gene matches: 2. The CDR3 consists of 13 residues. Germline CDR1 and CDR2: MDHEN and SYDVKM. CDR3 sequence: CASSFRGGYGYTF. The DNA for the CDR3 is TGTGCCAGCAGTTTCAGGGGGGGCTATGGCTACACCTTC.

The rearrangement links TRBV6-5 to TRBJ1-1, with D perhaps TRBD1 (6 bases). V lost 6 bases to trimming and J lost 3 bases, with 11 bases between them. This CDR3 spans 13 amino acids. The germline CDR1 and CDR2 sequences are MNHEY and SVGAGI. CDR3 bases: TGTGCCAGCAGATCACAGGGAGACACTGAAGCTTTCTTT. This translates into CASRSQGDTEAFF.

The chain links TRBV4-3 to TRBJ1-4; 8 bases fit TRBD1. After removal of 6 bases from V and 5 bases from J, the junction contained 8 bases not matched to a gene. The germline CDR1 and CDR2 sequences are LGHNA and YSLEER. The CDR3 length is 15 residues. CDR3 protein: CASSLGGQDNEKLFF. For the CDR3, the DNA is TGCGCCAGCAGTTTAGGGGGACAGGACAATGAAAAACTGTTTTTT.

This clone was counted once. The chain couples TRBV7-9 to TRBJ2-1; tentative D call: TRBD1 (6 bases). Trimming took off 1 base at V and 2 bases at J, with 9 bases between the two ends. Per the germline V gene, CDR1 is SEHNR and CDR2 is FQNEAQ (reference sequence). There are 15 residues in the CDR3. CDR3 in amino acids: CASSLVRGTYNEQFF. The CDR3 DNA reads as TGTGCCAGCAGCTTAGTAAGGGGGACCTACAATGAGCAGTTCTTC.

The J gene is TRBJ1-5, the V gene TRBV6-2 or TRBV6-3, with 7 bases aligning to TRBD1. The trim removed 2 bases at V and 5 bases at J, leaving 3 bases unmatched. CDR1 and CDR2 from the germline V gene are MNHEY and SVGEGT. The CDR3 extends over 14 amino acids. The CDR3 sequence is CASSYRGRDQPQHF. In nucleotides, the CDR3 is TGTGCCAGCAGTTACAGGGGGCGAGATCAGCCCCAGCATTTT.

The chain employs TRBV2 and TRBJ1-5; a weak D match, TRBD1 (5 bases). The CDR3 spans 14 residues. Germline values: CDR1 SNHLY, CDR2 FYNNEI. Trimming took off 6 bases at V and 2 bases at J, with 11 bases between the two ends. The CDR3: CASRQQDRNQPQHF. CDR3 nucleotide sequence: TGTGCCAGCAGACAACAGGACCGCAATCAGCCCCAGCATTTT.

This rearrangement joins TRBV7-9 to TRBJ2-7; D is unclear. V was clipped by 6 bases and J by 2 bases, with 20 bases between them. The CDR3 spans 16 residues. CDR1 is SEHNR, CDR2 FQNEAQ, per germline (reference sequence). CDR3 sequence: CASSPPPRLGPYEQYF. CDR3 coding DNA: TGTGCCAGCAGTCCTCCCCCGCGCCTTGGTCCCTACGAGCAGTACTTC.

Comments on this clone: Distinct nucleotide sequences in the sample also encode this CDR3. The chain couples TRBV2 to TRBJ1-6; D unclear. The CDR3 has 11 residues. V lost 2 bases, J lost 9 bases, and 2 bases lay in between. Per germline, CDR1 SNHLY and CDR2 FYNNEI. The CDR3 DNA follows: TGTGCCAGCAGTGAAAGTTCACCCCTCCACTTT. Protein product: CASSESSPLHF.

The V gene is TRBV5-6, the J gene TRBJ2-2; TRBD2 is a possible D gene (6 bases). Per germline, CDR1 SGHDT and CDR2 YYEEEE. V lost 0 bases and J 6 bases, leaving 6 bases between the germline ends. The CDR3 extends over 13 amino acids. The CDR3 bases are TGTGCCAGCAGCTTGGGGGGGGCCGGGGAGCTGTTTTTT. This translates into CASSLGGAGELFF.

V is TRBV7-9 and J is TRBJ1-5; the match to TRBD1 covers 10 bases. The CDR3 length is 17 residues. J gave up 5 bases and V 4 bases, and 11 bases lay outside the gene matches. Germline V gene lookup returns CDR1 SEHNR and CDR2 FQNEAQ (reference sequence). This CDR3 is CASSSSIRTGGYQPQHF. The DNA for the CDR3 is TGTGCCAGCAGCTCCTCGATTCGGACAGGGGGATATCAGCCCCAGCATTTT.

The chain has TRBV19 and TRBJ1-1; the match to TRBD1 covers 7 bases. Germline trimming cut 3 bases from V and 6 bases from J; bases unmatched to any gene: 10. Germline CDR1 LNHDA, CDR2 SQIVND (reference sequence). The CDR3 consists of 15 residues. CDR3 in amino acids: CASSIVVTGRAEAFF. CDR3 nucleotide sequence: TGTGCCAGTAGTATTGTGGTGACAGGGCGCGCTGAAGCTTTCTTT.

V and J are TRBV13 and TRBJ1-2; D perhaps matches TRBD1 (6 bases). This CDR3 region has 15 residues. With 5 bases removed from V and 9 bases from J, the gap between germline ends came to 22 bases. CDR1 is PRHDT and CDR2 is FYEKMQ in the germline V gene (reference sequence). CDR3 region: CASSPYSTGRESYTF. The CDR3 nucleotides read TGTGCCAGCAGCCCCTACTCCACAGGGAGGGAGAGCTACACCTTC.

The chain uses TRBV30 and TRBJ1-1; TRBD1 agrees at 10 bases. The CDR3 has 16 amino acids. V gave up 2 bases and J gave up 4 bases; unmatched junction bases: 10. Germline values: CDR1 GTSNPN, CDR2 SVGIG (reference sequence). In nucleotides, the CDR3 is TGTGCCTGGAGTCTTTTGGGACAGGGGAAAGGCACTGAAGCTTTCTTT. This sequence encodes CAWSLLGQGKGTEAFF.

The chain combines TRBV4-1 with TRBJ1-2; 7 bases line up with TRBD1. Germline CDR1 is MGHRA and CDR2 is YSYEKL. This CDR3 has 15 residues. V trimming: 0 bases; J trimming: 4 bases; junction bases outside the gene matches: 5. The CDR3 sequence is CASSQDQTGFYGYTF. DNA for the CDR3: TGCGCCAGCAGCCAAGATCAGACAGGGTTCTATGGCTACACCTTC.